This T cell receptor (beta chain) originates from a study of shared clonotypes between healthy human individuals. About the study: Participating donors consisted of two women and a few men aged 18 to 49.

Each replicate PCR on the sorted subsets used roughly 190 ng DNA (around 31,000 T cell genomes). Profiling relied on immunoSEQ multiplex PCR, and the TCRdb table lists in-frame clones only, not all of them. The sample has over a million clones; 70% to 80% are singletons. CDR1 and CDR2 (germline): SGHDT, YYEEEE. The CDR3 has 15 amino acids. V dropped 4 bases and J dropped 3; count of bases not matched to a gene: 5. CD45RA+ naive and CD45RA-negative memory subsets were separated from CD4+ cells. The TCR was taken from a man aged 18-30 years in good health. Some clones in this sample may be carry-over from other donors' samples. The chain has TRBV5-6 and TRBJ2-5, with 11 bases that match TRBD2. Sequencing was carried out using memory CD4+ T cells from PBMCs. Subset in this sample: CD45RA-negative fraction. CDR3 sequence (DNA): TGTGCCAGCAGCCTCTCGGGACTAGCGGAAGAGACCCAGTACTTC. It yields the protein CASSLSGLAEETQYF.